This T cell receptor beta chain was captured in a study of cytomegalovirus exposure and HLA in healthy donors. About the study: When 398 donors were genotyped, roughly 80% of them were found to fall in the Caucasian-associated ancestry cluster. General study findings and limits: Analysis performed later showed TCR beta chains linked to HLA being more clonally expanded than equally common others. As was reported, the HLA-A and HLA-B alleles of most subjects were accurately predicted from TCR beta sequences.

PCR employed 60 Vbeta and 13 Jbeta primers. Sequencing was performed with immunoSEQ multiplex PCR; in TCRdb, only in-frame clones are kept and a portion is missing. In the table there are around 100,000 clones, 70% to 80% of which are singletons. This clone has a single count. The antigen remains unidentified. J lost 5 bases, V lost 5 bases, and 20 bases had no gene match. This CDR3 has 18 residues. Germline V gene sequence: CDR1 LNHDA, CDR2 SQIVND (reference sequence). The sequence derives from a female donor in good health and CMV-seropositive. The chain has TRBV19 and TRBJ1-2, with 7 bases that match TRBD1. The sample comprised PBMCs. CDR3 sequence (DNA): TGTGCCAGTAGTCCGAGATATCGACCGGACAGGAAGCCATATGGCTACACCTTC. It is translated as CASSPRYRPDRKPYGYTF.